The clone carrying this T cell receptor (beta chain) came up a few times. Its antigen is not identified. This record comes from a study of T cells after yellow fever vaccination. The overall study: SMART-Seq v4 Ultra Low Input handled preparation of low-cell-number fractions.

V was pared by 5 bases and J by 10 bases, with 18 bases between. Germline CDR1 reads SGHNT; CDR2 reads YENEEA. CDR3 length: 13 residues. Template switching with 5'RACE generated the TCR cDNA and added a universal primer site and UMIs. Using its own MiXCR run on the 5' RACE reads, TCRdb lists one record per CDR3 protein. The sample has roughly 310,000 distinct CDR3 sequences; approximately 3.8% are singletons. Study-level points and caveats: The study re-detected most primary-vaccination clones after the booster (approximately 97% CD4, roughly 90% CD8). Few clonotypes appeared in both CD4 and CD8 compartments.

The chain links TRBV11-3 to TRBJ2-7; the D is unclear. This TCR was sampled from a man younger than 30 who received the YFV17D yellow fever vaccine. This specimen consisted of PBMCs, obtained on the day of the yellow fever booster vaccination. CDR3 nucleotides: TGTGCCAGCAGCCCCAGCGTAGGAATTGAACAGTACTTC. Translation gives CASSPSVGIEQYF.